Below are 7 T cell receptor beta chains sequenced from a single sample in a study of T cells in Graves' hyperthyroidism and ophthalmopathy. The TCR beta CDR3 regions underwent amplification using RNA transcripts as the source. The HTBI primer set served for first-round RT-PCR of the TCR CDR3. Each CDR3 protein gets one entry after TCRdb re-called the multiplex PCR reads with MiXCR. This repertoire shows about 640,000 distinct CDR3 sequences, about 20% found once; its top ten account for 30% to 40%. Sequencing input: blood. Every receptor here comes from a man aged 25-45 years with Graves' ophthalmopathy.

As to this clonotype: A much larger clonotype is one base distant, so this may be a read error. The chain carries TRBV27 and TRBJ1-5; D may be TRBD1 (6 bases). Germline assignment: CDR1 MNHEY and CDR2 SMNVEV (reference sequence). The CDR3 contains 15 residues. The CDR3 bases are TGTGTCAGCAGCACGAACAGGGATAGCAATCAGCCCCAGCATTTT. It encodes CVSSTNRDSNQPQHF.

V is TRBV2 and J is TRBJ2-7; TRBD2 matches at 8 bases. V lost 6 bases, J lost 5 bases, and 6 bases stayed unmatched. The CDR3 consists of 13 residues. CDR1 and CDR2 (germline): SNHLY, FYNNEI. CDR3 nucleotide sequence: TGTGCCAGCAGGCCGACTAGCGTTAACGAGCAGTACTTC. Amino acid sequence: CASRPTSVNEQYF.

The chain carries TRBV19 and TRBJ2-1; TRBD2 agrees at 9 bases. There are 19 residues in the CDR3. The ends lost 2 bases at V and 3 bases at J; junction bases unmatched: 14. The germline CDR1 and CDR2 sequences are LNHDA and SQIVND (reference sequence). CDR3 DNA: TGTGCCAGTAGTATAAAAGCGGGAGGCGAGTCCTACCACTACAATGAGCAGTTCTTC. Residues: CASSIKAGGESYHYNEQFF.

The chain links TRBV12-3 or TRBV12-4 to TRBJ2-1; D is perhaps TRBD1 (7 bases). The CDR3 totals 13 residues. V was shortened by 5 bases and J by 8 bases, with 13 bases between the two germline ends. CDR3 bases: TGTGCCAGCAGTACCCAGGGGGGCGATGAGCAGTTCTTC. It yields the protein CASSTQGGDEQFF.

The chain couples TRBV4-2 to TRBJ1-1, with no clear D. CDR3 length equals 15 residues. V dropped 1 base and J dropped 4 bases, with 13 bases sitting between them. Germline CDR1 reads LGHNA; CDR2 reads YNFKEQ. The CDR3 DNA reads TGTGCCAGCAGCCAAGGGGGAACCTGGGGCACTGAAGCTTTCTTT. Protein: CASSQGGTWGTEAFF.

The V and J genes are TRBV10-3 and TRBJ2-5; 7 nucleotides agree with TRBD1. The junction had 14 bases not matched to a gene; V was cut back by 5 bases and J by 5 bases. Germline V gene lookup returns CDR1 ENHRY and CDR2 SYGVKD. There are 16 residues in the CDR3. CDR3 region: CAISTRRTGDGETQYF. CDR3 coding DNA: TGTGCCATCAGTACACGACGAACAGGGGACGGGGAGACCCAGTACTTC.

This chain joins TRBV27 and TRBJ2-7; the D gene is possibly TRBD2 (5 bases). Germline V gene sequence: CDR1 MNHEY, CDR2 SMNVEV (reference sequence). This CDR3 comprises 15 residues. The V gene lost 2 bases and the J gene lost 3 bases, with 14 bases spanning the gap. The chain's CDR3 is CASSLGPGNLYEQYF. CDR3 nucleotide sequence: TGTGCCAGCAGTTTAGGGCCCGGGAATCTCTACGAGCAGTACTTC.